Described below is a single TCR beta chain sequence and its context. Using immunoSEQ multiplex PCR, the repertoire was profiled, and TCRdb retains in-frame clones only, with some absent. This sample has 35,000 to 50,000 clones; approximately 90% occur once, and the top ten carry 5% to 6.5%. This entry belongs to a study of brain T cells in children with intractable seizures. CDR1 is LGHDT and CDR2 is YNNKEL in the germline V gene (reference sequence). Germline trimming cut 3 bases from V and 0 bases from J; bases unmatched to any gene: 8. This CDR3 has 16 amino acids. This specimen was peripheral blood, taken at surgery. This receptor was taken from a girl under 10 years old with tuberous sclerosis and intractable seizures. The V gene is TRBV3-1 (or the pseudogene TRBV3-2), the J gene TRBJ2-7; the match to TRBD2 covers 7 bases. The CDR3 DNA sequence: TGTGCCAGCAGCCATGCCGGACTAGGCAGCTCCTACGAGCAGTACTTC. Amino acids: CASSHAGLGSSYEQYF.